This record covers a single T cell receptor (beta chain). Its antigen is as yet unknown. The sample carries other DNA sequences with the same CDR3. Positively selected for CCR7, the CD45RO-negative cells used as naive CD8 cells excluded terminally differentiated effector memory CD45RA+ cells. All of the donors resided in Nashville, Tennessee, and each was a Caucasian adult. The source of the sample is a study of shared clonotypes between healthy human individuals. Across the study: Every donor yielded three CD4 naive, three CD4 memory, two CD8 naive and one CD8 memory plate.

The data were produced by immunoSEQ multiplex PCR, yet TCRdb's version contains in-frame clones alone and is incomplete. The sample carries millions of clones, about 94% recorded once. Germline values: CDR1 SGDLS, CDR2 YYNGEE. The V gene lost 0 bases and the J gene lost 6 bases, with 6 bases spanning the gap. There are 13 residues in the CDR3. Study-wide results and limits: Larger richness was generally estimated for naive than memory subsets. Sequencing of the sorted subsets was shown by rarefaction to be incomplete despite large depth.

This rearrangement joins TRBV9 to TRBJ2-2, with D uncertain. The source of this sequence is a man aged 18 to 30 in good health. The sample was naive CD8+ T cells sorted from blood. CDR3 residues: CASSVEVSGELFF. The CDR3 bases are TGTGCCAGCAGCGTAGAGGTATCCGGGGAGCTGTTTTTT.